Following are 32 T cell receptor beta chains from one sample sequenced in a study of identical twins. TCRdb analysed the 5' RACE reads with MiXCR anew, one entry per CDR3 protein. The data contain about 450,000 distinct CDR3 sequences, 18% of them singletons. Sequencing was carried out using naive T cells sorted from blood. The receptor source for this set is a man aged 45-65 years in good health.

This rearrangement joins TRBV18 to TRBJ2-2; D remains ambiguous. The CDR3 runs 15 residues. Germline V gene sequence: CDR1 KGHSH, CDR2 LQKENI. The ends were cut back, 4 bases at V and 0 bases at J, with 9 bases in the middle. The CDR3 reads CASSLSTSNTGELFF. The CDR3 DNA reads as TGTGCCAGCTCACTCTCCACTTCGAACACCGGGGAGCTGTTTTTT.

The CDR3, as DNA: TGTGCCAGCAGATCCCCCGTAGTCTTGGGTGGTGAAAAACTGTTTTTT. This encodes CASRSPVVLGGEKLFF. The V call is TRBV28, the J call TRBJ1-4, with unresolved D. Germline V gene sequence: CDR1 MDHEN, CDR2 SYDVKM. The CDR3 contains 16 residues. V lost 6 bases to trimming and J lost 7 bases, with 21 bases between them.

The chain couples TRBV25-1 to TRBJ1-2; D not resolved. The CDR3 loop spans 16 amino acids. Germline CDR1 is MGHDK and CDR2 is SYGVNS. The germline V and J ends were trimmed by 1 base and 3 bases, with 15 bases remaining between them. The CDR3, as DNA: TGTGCCAGCAGTGAATCTCTCCACAGCGCGCACTATGGCTACACCTTC. Residues: CASSESLHSAHYGYTF.

This clonotype was seen repeatedly, ten times or more. The rearrangement links TRBV12-3 or TRBV12-4 to TRBJ1-2, with 7 bases matching TRBD1. The V segment lost 4 bases and the J segment 0 bases; nucleotides outside the gene matches: 5. The CDR3 totals 15 residues. CDR3 protein: CASSSRQGANYGYTF. The CDR3 DNA follows: TGTGCCAGCAGTTCCCGACAGGGAGCTAACTATGGCTACACCTTC.

The sample holds a few counts of this clonotype. V usage is TRBV10-3 and J usage is TRBJ2-3; D gene unclear. Looked up from germline, CDR1 is ENHRY and CDR2 is SYGVKD. V shed 6 bases and J shed 0 bases, with 13 bases lying between them. The CDR3 consists of 15 residues. The CDR3 spells CAIRRAVGSTDTQYF. The CDR3 DNA sequence: TGTGCCATCAGGAGAGCTGTGGGGAGCACAGATACGCAGTATTTT.

Comments on this clonotype: It may be a read error: a sequence one base away is much more abundant. The J gene is TRBJ2-7, the V gene TRBV20-1; D unclear. The CDR3 is 18 amino acids. The germline gives CDR1 DFQATT, CDR2 SNEGSKA (reference sequence). The CDR3 DNA is TGCAGTTCTAGAGATCTATTCGAAGGAAAGAGAAGCTCCTACGAGCAGTACTTC. Translating gives CSSRDLFEGKRSSYEQYF.

The chain recombines TRBV7-2 with TRBJ2-7; the match to TRBD2 covers 8 bases. CDR1 and CDR2 from the germline V gene are SGHTA and FQGNSA. The CDR3 consists of 15 residues. V lost 5 bases and J lost 1; bases outside the gene matches: 7. The CDR3 region has the DNA TGTGCCAGCAGCCCGCAGCGGGGGTCGTCCTACGAGCAGTACTTC. Protein product: CASSPQRGSSYEQYF.

This clonotype was detected many times. The chain couples TRBV28 to TRBJ1-1; D not certain. CDR1 MDHEN and CDR2 SYDVKM come from the germline V gene. V shed 2 bases and J shed 0 bases, with 4 bases lying between them. The CDR3 totals 13 residues. In DNA, the CDR3 is TGTGCCAGCAGTTTACCTGTGAACACTGAAGCTTTCTTT. This sequence encodes CASSLPVNTEAFF.

This clonotype was found a few times. The chain employs TRBV19 and TRBJ2-3; the match to TRBD2 covers 8 bases. Germline-derived CDR1 and CDR2 are LNHDA and SQIVND (reference sequence). This CDR3 region has 16 residues. V shed 6 bases and J 0 bases; nucleotides not matched to a gene: 8. CDR3 protein: CASRPRGGTSTDTQYF. CDR3 DNA: TGTGCCAGTAGGCCTCGGGGGGGAACTAGCACAGATACGCAGTATTTT.

The V gene is TRBV25-1, the J gene TRBJ2-6; D may correspond to TRBD1 or TRBD2 (7 bases each). This CDR3 contains 18 residues. The germline gives CDR1 MGHDK, CDR2 SYGVNS. Trimming removed 3 bases at V and 2 bases at J, with 17 bases between. CDR3 residues: CASSDLTGRGPGANVLTF. The CDR3 DNA follows: TGTGCCAGCAGTGACCTGACAGGGAGGGGCCCTGGGGCCAACGTCCTGACTTTC.

The sample holds a few counts of this clonotype. The gene calls are TRBV20-1 and TRBJ1-6; weak D call: TRBD1 (5 bases). CDR1 DFQATT and CDR2 SNEGSKA come from the germline V gene (reference sequence). The CDR3 totals 14 residues. V was shortened by 0 bases and J by 8 bases, with 11 bases between the two germline ends. This CDR3 is CSARDWGSYSPLHF. In nucleotides, the CDR3 is TGCAGTGCTAGAGATTGGGGCAGTTATTCACCCCTCCACTTT.

V gene TRBV28 combines with J gene TRBJ2-1; 8 bases are shared with TRBD2. Germline loops: CDR1 MDHEN, CDR2 SYDVKM. V lost 2 bases to trimming and J lost 10 bases; unmatched junction nucleotides: 4. The CDR3 loop spans 13 amino acids. DNA for the CDR3: TGTGCCAGCAGTTTAACGGGGGGGTCGGAGCAGTTCTTC. This translates into CASSLTGGSEQFF.

The chain recombines TRBV10-3 with TRBJ1-1, with a tentative D call TRBD1 (5 bases). Germline CDR1 reads ENHRY; CDR2 reads SYGVKD. CDR3 length equals 15 residues. Deletions cut 4 bases from V and 5 bases from J, with 17 bases between. CDR3 bases: TGTGCCATCAGTGCCCACGGGAGGCGGGGGACTGAAGCTTTCTTT. Translated: CAISAHGRRGTEAFF.

The J gene is TRBJ2-5, the V gene TRBV25-1, with a weak D call TRBD1 (5 bases). Germline CDR1 is MGHDK and CDR2 is SYGVNS. The CDR3 extends over 18 amino acids. Trimming shortened V by 5 bases and J by 0 bases, and 22 bases separated the two germline ends. This CDR3 is CASSLKMVLGQYQETQYF. CDR3 nucleotides: TGTGCCAGCAGTCTAAAGATGGTCTTGGGGCAATACCAAGAGACCCAGTACTTC.

The V gene is TRBV3-1, the J gene TRBJ2-7; D is uncertain. CDR1 is LGHDT, CDR2 YNNKEL, per germline (reference sequence). The V end was cut by 1 base, the J end by 0 bases, with 7 bases between. The CDR3 loop spans 14 amino acids. The CDR3 coding sequence is TGTGCCAGCAGCCAAGGTGCTACCTCCTACGAGCAGTACTTC. Amino acid sequence: CASSQGATSYEQYF.

The CDR3 here is CASRVLRGNPYEQYF. CDR3 sequence (DNA): TGTGCCAGCAGGGTATTACGGGGGAACCCCTACGAGCAGTACTTC. This chain connects TRBV11-2 to TRBJ2-7; possibly TRBD2 for D (6 bases). Germline V gene data show CDR1 as SGHAT and CDR2 as FQNNGV. V gave up 6 bases and J gave up 2 bases, with 17 bases separating them. The CDR3 has 15 residues. Variable domain in full (rest from reference TRBV11-2 and TRBJ2-7): EAGVAQSPRYKIIEKRQSVAFWCNPISGHATLYWYQQILGQGPKLLIQFQNNGVVDDSQLPKDRFSAERLKGVDSTLKIQPAKLEDSAVYLCASRVLRGNPYEQYFGPGTRLTVT.

This clonotype was detected a few times. The CDR3 DNA reads as TGTGCCAGCAGGGAAACAGGGAAACGGAATTCACCCCTCCACTTT. Its translation is CASRETGKRNSPLHF. V is TRBV25-1 and J is TRBJ1-6, with D tentatively TRBD1 (6 bases). V lost 6 bases and J lost 7, with 16 bases in between. CDR1 MGHDK and CDR2 SYGVNS come from the germline V gene. The CDR3 runs to 15 residues.

The chain couples TRBV14 to TRBJ1-2; no clear D. Germline CDR1 and CDR2: SGHDN and FVKESK. V shed 8 bases and J shed 0 bases, with 16 bases lying between them. This CDR3 has 15 residues. The chain's CDR3 is CASDGGRPTNYGYTF. CDR3 in DNA: TGTGCCAGCGACGGCGGCAGGCCCACTAACTATGGCTACACCTTC.

This clonotype was seen at least ten times. The rearrangement uses TRBV29-1 and TRBJ2-5; D is ambiguous. The CDR3 is 13 residues long. Germline loops: CDR1 SQVTM, CDR2 ANQGSEA. Trimming stripped 4 bases from V and 5 bases from J, with 14 bases between. The CDR3 nucleotides are TGCAGCGTTGTTACAACCTGGAAGGAGACCCAGTACTTC. Translation: CSVVTTWKETQYF.

There are a few counts of this clonotype. The chain has TRBV7-2 and TRBJ2-2, with TRBD1 matching over 7 bases. The trim removed 5 bases at V and 4 bases at J, leaving 7 bases unmatched. Germline V gene lookup returns CDR1 SGHTA and CDR2 FQGNSA. CDR3 length: 15 amino acids. This CDR3 is CASSAKRQGTGELFF. For the CDR3, the DNA is TGTGCCAGCAGCGCTAAGCGACAGGGCACCGGGGAGCTGTTTTTT.

In its sample, this clonotype was seen a few times. The chain has TRBV10-1 and TRBJ2-3, with D perhaps assigned TRBD1 or TRBD2 (5 bases each). The germline gives CDR1 WNHNN, CDR2 SYGVQD (reference sequence). Trimming pared 0 bases from V and 6 bases from J, leaving 16 bases between. CDR3 length: 16 amino acids. The DNA for the CDR3 is TGCGCCAGCAGTGAGTCACGGGGCGCGAGGACGGATACGCAGTATTTT. It specifies CASSESRGARTDTQYF.

This clonotype was recorded at least ten times. The chain couples TRBV11-1 to TRBJ2-7; 7 bases agree with TRBD1. The CDR3 loop spans 14 amino acids. Germline V gene sequence: CDR1 SGHAT, CDR2 FQDESV (reference sequence). With 3 bases clipped from V and 2 bases from J, the junction kept 4 bases outside the gene matches. The DNA for the CDR3 is TGTGCCAGCAGCTTGGGACAGATAGCCTACGAGCAGTACTTC. The encoded protein is CASSLGQIAYEQYF.

The gene calls are TRBV4-2 and TRBJ1-2; D is uncertain. Germline V CDR1 and CDR2: LGHNA, YNFKEQ. V was shortened by 4 bases and J by 6 bases, with 24 bases between the two germline ends. The CDR3 loop spans 17 amino acids. CDR3 amino acids: CASSLGSTGPPNNGYTF. CDR3 DNA: TGTGCCAGCAGCCTAGGATCAACGGGCCCCCCGAACAATGGCTACACCTTC.

This chain connects TRBV2 to TRBJ2-5; TRBD1 or TRBD2 may be the D gene (6 bases each). The CDR3 consists of 15 residues. The germline gives CDR1 SNHLY, CDR2 FYNNEI. The germline V and J ends were trimmed by 1 base and 4 bases, with 13 bases remaining between them. CDR3 region: CASSEVGAEGETQYF. The CDR3 nucleotides read TGTGCCAGCAGTGAAGTGGGGGCGGAGGGAGAGACCCAGTACTTC.

This clonotype has just a few counts. The chain combines TRBV4-3 with TRBJ2-2; the D is unclear. The CDR3 covers 16 residues. Trimming stripped 5 bases from V and 3 bases from J, with 16 bases between. Looked up from germline, CDR1 is LGHNA and CDR2 is YSLEER. CDR3 nucleotide sequence: TGCGCCAGCAGCGTCTCTCGGAGTGTGGACACCGGGGAGCTGTTTTTT. Translated: CASSVSRSVDTGELFF.

This clonotype showed up just a few times. CDR3 loop: CASSLRSGGGTRSDTQYF. CDR3 sequence (DNA): TGTGCCAGCAGCCTAAGGTCCGGCGGGGGGACGAGGTCAGATACGCAGTATTTT. The chain carries TRBV11-2 and TRBJ2-3; 8 bases agree with TRBD2. Per the germline V gene, CDR1 is SGHAT and CDR2 is FQNNGV. This CDR3 region has 18 residues. Germline trimming cut 5 bases from V and 4 bases from J; bases unmatched to any gene: 17.

This clonotype turned up a few times. V usage is TRBV9 and J usage is TRBJ2-3; D remains ambiguous. CDR1 is SGDLS and CDR2 is YYNGEE in the germline V gene. Trimming cost V 3 bases and J 3 bases, with 5 bases left between them. The CDR3 is 12 amino acids. The CDR3 sequence is CASSARTDTQYF. The CDR3 DNA sequence: TGTGCCAGCAGCGCCCGTACAGATACGCAGTATTTT.

The chain couples TRBV2 to TRBJ2-7; the D is unclear. The CDR3 contains 12 residues. V lost 3 bases and J 3 bases, leaving 6 bases between the germline ends. Germline CDR1 reads SNHLY; CDR2 reads FYNNEI. The CDR3 DNA is TGTGCCAGCAGTGACAGTGACTACGAGCAGTACTTC. Protein sequence: CASSDSDYEQYF. The whole variable domain, remainder taken from reference TRBV2 and TRBJ2-7, is EPEVTQTPSHQVTQMGQEVILRCVPISNHLYFYWYRQILGQKVEFLVSFYNNEISEKSEIFDDQFSVERPDGSNFTLKIRSTKLEDSAMYFCASSDSDYEQYFGPGTRLTVT.

This clonotype was picked up a small number of times. The CDR3 spells CSVPGLPRADTQYF. In DNA form, the CDR3 reads TGCAGCGTACCGGGACTCCCGAGGGCAGATACGCAGTATTTT. The V gene is TRBV29-1, the J gene TRBJ2-3; D perhaps matches TRBD2 (6 bases). The germline gives CDR1 SQVTM, CDR2 ANQGSEA. The V end lost 6 bases, the J end lost 4 bases, and 17 bases lay between the germline ends. This CDR3 is built from 14 residues.

The rearrangement joins TRBV30 to TRBJ1-2; D is uncertain. V was pared by 2 bases and J by 4 bases, with 11 bases between. CDR1 and CDR2 (germline): GTSNPN, SVGIG (reference sequence). The CDR3 has 13 amino acids. The CDR3 spells CAWSLEARYGYTF. CDR3 bases: TGTGCCTGGAGTTTGGAGGCCCGCTATGGCTACACCTTC.

This clonotype is a singleton in its sample. The V call is TRBV20-1, the J call TRBJ1-5; D is ambiguous. Germline CDR1 and CDR2: DFQATT and SNEGSKA (reference sequence). V was trimmed by 3 bases and J by 3 bases, leaving 9 bases between them. The CDR3 is made up of 13 amino acids. CDR3 in amino acids: CSASEAPNQPQHF. In DNA form, the CDR3 reads TGCAGTGCTAGTGAGGCCCCCAATCAGCCCCAGCATTTT.

This clonotype was seen a handful of times. The gene calls are TRBV5-6 and TRBJ2-7, with unresolved D. The CDR3 contains 13 residues. Deletions cut 0 bases from V and 7 bases from J, with 11 bases between. Germline loops: CDR1 SGHDT, CDR2 YYEEEE. The CDR3 here is CASSLELTGEQYF. CDR3 sequence (DNA): TGTGCCAGCAGCTTGGAGCTGACCGGGGAGCAGTACTTC.